This TCR beta chain appears in the sequencing data of a study of OX40 agonist ivuxolimab in advanced cancers. Looking at the study overall: Dose-escalation patients were diagnosed with hepatocellular carcinoma, melanoma, renal cell cancer or head and neck cancer. Averaging 60 years in age, with a range of about 23 to 80, the cohort was 82.7% male. Partial responses were observed in three patients, of whom one had hepatocellular carcinoma and two had cutaneous melanoma.

Germline CDR1 is PRHDT and CDR2 is FYEKMQ (reference sequence). V lost 5 bases, J lost 6 bases, and 11 bases lay in between. The CDR3 runs 13 residues. Profiled with immunoSEQ multiplex PCR; TCRdb holds only in-frame clones, not every one. The sample has 66,000 or so clones, 75% to 90% seen once; the top ten hold about 2.1%. The source material was CD4+ or CD8+ T cells sorted from blood, sampled in a trial of the OX40 agonist ivuxolimab. V gene TRBV13 combines with J gene TRBJ2-1, with TRBD1 as a possible D gene (6 bases). The source of this sequence is an adult with an advanced solid tumor such as melanoma, head and neck, liver or kidney cancer. CDR3 region: CASSEQGFNEQFF. In nucleotides, the CDR3 is TGTGCCAGCAGCGAACAGGGTTTCAATGAGCAGTTCTTC.